Shown below are 26 T cell receptor beta chains from a single sample sequenced in a study of OX40 agonist ivuxolimab in advanced cancers. Here immunoSEQ multiplex PCR was the method, and the copy in TCRdb shows in-frame clones only, minus some. This table holds tens of thousands of clones, around 90% found once. This specimen was CD4+ or CD8+ T cells sorted from blood, taken in a trial of the OX40 agonist ivuxolimab. These receptors all stem from an adult with an advanced solid tumor such as melanoma, head and neck, liver or kidney cancer.

The chain carries TRBV6-5 and TRBJ1-1, with no clear D. Germline V CDR1 and CDR2: MNHEY, SVGAGI. The CDR3 consists of 16 residues. V was shortened by 0 bases and J by 7 bases, with 18 bases between the two germline ends. This chain's CDR3 is CASSYSSMGPKGEAFF. The CDR3 DNA sequence: TGTGCCAGCAGTTACTCGTCAATGGGTCCGAAAGGTGAAGCTTTCTTT.

This chain links TRBV6-1 with TRBJ1-4, with 12 bases aligning to TRBD1. J gave up 2 bases and V 0 bases, and 4 bases lay outside the gene matches. CDR3 size: 18 residues. Germline values: CDR1 MNHNS, CDR2 SASEGT. The CDR3 DNA reads TGTGCCAGCAGTGAAGCCGGGACAGGGGGCTTTACTAATGAAAAACTGTTTTTT. Protein sequence: CASSEAGTGGFTNEKLFF.

A single count supports this clone. In DNA form, the CDR3 reads TGTGCCACCTCCGGTATGGGGGAGGTCACAGATACGCAGTATTTT. Protein sequence: CATSGMGEVTDTQYF. The V and J genes are TRBV10-3 and TRBJ2-3; TRBD2 is a possible D gene (6 bases). CDR1 and CDR2 (germline): ENHRY, SYGVKD. The CDR3 runs to 15 residues. Deletions cut 10 bases from V and 2 bases from J, with 19 bases between.

The chain links TRBV2 to TRBJ2-5; tentative D call: TRBD1 (5 bases). This CDR3 has 15 amino acids. V dropped 6 bases and J dropped 0 bases, with 14 bases sitting between them. Germline CDR1 and CDR2: SNHLY and FYNNEI. CDR3 DNA sequence: TGTGCCAGCAGGGTGACGCAGGGTAACCAAGAGACCCAGTACTTC. Its protein product is CASRVTQGNQETQYF.

This clone showed up just once. This chain connects TRBV12-5 to TRBJ2-7, with 9 nucleotides matching TRBD1. Germline V gene sequence: CDR1 LGHNT, CDR2 FRNRAP. The V and J ends lost 1 base and 6 bases, in that order; junction bases with no gene match: 4. The CDR3 is 14 amino acids. CDR3 sequence (DNA): TGTGCTAGTGGTTTGGACAGGGGGCGGGTCGAGCAGTACTTC. It is translated as CASGLDRGRVEQYF.

The rearrangement joins TRBV29-1 to TRBJ2-1; D gene ambiguous. Trimming removed 2 bases from V and 1 base from J, with 9 bases in between. Germline CDR1 is SQVTM and CDR2 is ANQGSEA. The CDR3 loop spans 14 amino acids. The CDR3 is CSVEIGGSYNEQFF. The CDR3 DNA sequence: TGCAGCGTTGAAATAGGTGGATCCTACAATGAGCAGTTCTTC.

This rearrangement joins TRBV6-5 to TRBJ1-2, with TRBD1 matching 8 bases. Trimming cost V 4 bases and J 2 bases; bases outside gene matches: 6. This CDR3 contains 15 residues. Germline CDR1 is MNHEY and CDR2 is SVGAGI. CDR3 residues: CASSWKGQGNYGYTF. For the CDR3, the DNA is TGTGCCAGCAGTTGGAAAGGACAGGGAAACTATGGCTACACCTTC.

V is TRBV10-3 and J is TRBJ2-7, with 7 bases matching TRBD2. This CDR3 has 14 residues. J lost 12 bases, V lost 7 bases, and 18 bases had no gene match. Looked up from germline, CDR1 is ENHRY and CDR2 is SYGVKD. The CDR3 is CAITLYRAGSPLYF. CDR3 coding DNA: TGTGCCATCACCCTTTATCGAGCGGGGTCCCCCTTGTACTTC.

The chain couples TRBV10-1 to TRBJ2-2; the D call may be TRBD1 or TRBD2 (6 bases each). Germline loops: CDR1 WNHNN, CDR2 SYGVQD (reference sequence). Deletions cut 5 bases from V and 5 bases from J, with 12 bases between. This CDR3 is built from 14 residues. The CDR3 DNA follows: TGCGCCAGCAGTCCCCTAGGGGGGACCGGGGAGCTGTTTTTT. Amino acids: CASSPLGGTGELFF.

This chain joins TRBV23-1 and TRBJ2-4, with no clear D. TRBV23-1 falls under the ORF class, with uncertain function. The CDR3 has 16 residues. The V and J ends lost 0 bases and 0 bases respectively, with 9 bases between them. CDR3 in DNA: TGCGCCAGCAGTCAATCGTGGAGAGTAGCCAAAAACATTCAGTACTTC. Its protein is CASSQSWRVAKNIQYF.

Here the CDR3 reads CASSPSGVRNTIYF. The CDR3 DNA reads as TGTGCCAGCAGTCCTAGTGGGGTTCGAAACACCATATATTTT. The chain carries TRBV27 and TRBJ1-3, with D unclear. Germline V gene sequence: CDR1 MNHEY, CDR2 SMNVEV (reference sequence). The CDR3 contains 14 residues. The V end was cut by 5 bases, the J end by 5 bases, with 13 bases between.

The rearrangement uses TRBV11-2 and TRBJ2-7; 7 bases agree with TRBD1. The CDR3 extends over 13 amino acids. V gave up 5 bases and J gave up 2 bases; unmatched junction bases: 3. Germline V gene lookup returns CDR1 SGHAT and CDR2 FQNNGV. DNA for the CDR3: TGTGCCAGCAGCCGGGACAGAACCTACGAGCAGTACTTC. Protein sequence: CASSRDRTYEQYF.

V usage is TRBV18 and J usage is TRBJ2-2; D is perhaps TRBD1 or TRBD2 (6 bases each). V lost 8 bases and J 6 bases, leaving 22 bases between the germline ends. The CDR3 is 16 residues long. The germline V gene encodes CDR1 KGHSH and CDR2 LQKENI. CDR3 in amino acids: CASHLGGQRMAGELFF. The CDR3 DNA reads TGTGCCAGCCATCTTGGGGGGCAGCGGATGGCCGGGGAGCTGTTTTTT.

The V gene is TRBV6-6, the J gene TRBJ1-1; the D is unclear. The ends were cut back, 7 bases at V and 7 bases at J, with 13 bases in the middle. The CDR3 sequence is 12 residues long. Germline V gene data show CDR1 as MNHNY and CDR2 as SVGAGI (reference sequence). CDR3 region: CASTLGSSEAFF. CDR3 in DNA: TGTGCCAGCACCCTGGGGAGTAGTGAAGCTTTCTTT.

The V and J genes are TRBV7-9 and TRBJ2-5; 9 bases align to TRBD2. This CDR3 has 15 amino acids. Germline CDR1 SEHNR, CDR2 FQNEAQ (reference sequence). With V trimmed by 0 bases and J by 3 bases, 2 bases remained unmatched. The CDR3 DNA sequence: TGTGCCAGCAGCTTAGCTGGCGGGAGGGAAGAGACCCAGTACTTC. Amino acid sequence: CASSLAGGREETQYF.

This clone was observed a single time. The chain joins TRBV19 to TRBJ1-2; D is uncertain. Germline CDR1 reads LNHDA; CDR2 reads SQIVND (reference sequence). V dropped 3 bases and J dropped 2 bases, with 13 bases sitting between them. CDR3 length: 15 amino acids. The CDR3 spells CASSIIQRSNYGYTF. DNA of the CDR3: TGTGCCAGTAGTATTATACAAAGATCGAACTATGGCTACACCTTC.

This sequence joins TRBV4-1 and TRBJ2-1; 7 nucleotides line up with TRBD2. Per germline, CDR1 MGHRA and CDR2 YSYEKL. CDR3 length: 15 residues. Trimming cost V 6 bases and J 8 bases; bases outside gene matches: 13. The CDR3 loop reads CASRHVGGRSHEQFF. The DNA for the CDR3 is TGCGCCAGCAGGCACGTTGGCGGGAGATCCCATGAGCAGTTCTTC.

The V gene is TRBV28, the J gene TRBJ1-1, with 7 positions matching TRBD1. The CDR3 runs to 13 residues. Germline V CDR1 and CDR2: MDHEN, SYDVKM. Trimming cost V 5 bases and J 3 bases; bases outside gene matches: 3. CDR3 in DNA: TGTGCCAGCAGTCTACAGGGGTACACTGAAGCTTTCTTT. Translating gives CASSLQGYTEAFF.

The chain joins TRBV6-5 to TRBJ1-5, with a tentative D call TRBD1 (6 bases). The CDR3 is 16 amino acids. The V and J ends lost 4 bases and 7 bases respectively, with 20 bases between them. Looked up from germline, CDR1 is MNHEY and CDR2 is SVGAGI. The CDR3 is CASSSGRTEVRQPQHF. The DNA of the CDR3 is TGTGCCAGCAGTTCGGGGCGGACAGAGGTTCGGCAGCCCCAGCATTTT.

The chain couples TRBV6-1 to TRBJ1-6, with TRBD1 matching 8 bases. V dropped 4 bases and J dropped 6; count of bases not matched to a gene: 20. This CDR3 is built from 20 residues. Per germline, CDR1 MNHNS and CDR2 SASEGT. DNA for the CDR3: TGTGCCAGCAGTGGGCGACGGGACGCAGGGGGCCTACCTCTTAATTCACCCCTCCACTTT. This gives the protein CASSGRRDAGGLPLNSPLHF.

This clone was recorded once. This same CDR3 is encoded by further DNA sequences in the sample. V gene TRBV14 combines with J gene TRBJ1-2; D not resolved. The CDR3 consists of 13 residues. Germline V gene sequence: CDR1 SGHDN, CDR2 FVKESK. V lost 0 bases and J 1 base, leaving 3 bases between the germline ends. Here the CDR3 DNA reads TGTGCCAGCAGCCAAGAGGTTAACTATGGCTACACCTTC. Translation: CASSQEVNYGYTF.

The chain carries TRBV20-1 and TRBJ1-5; D unclear. V lost 3 bases, J lost 7 bases, and 7 bases lay in between. Germline V lookup: CDR1 DFQATT, CDR2 SNEGSKA (reference sequence). CDR3 size: 11 residues. This CDR3 is CSARATQPQHF. The CDR3 DNA reads TGCAGTGCTAGGGCCACCCAGCCCCAGCATTTT.

This clone was counted once. The V gene is TRBV6-1, the J gene TRBJ2-7, with D perhaps TRBD2 (6 bases). CDR3 length equals 17 residues. Germline CDR1 is MNHNS and CDR2 is SASEGT. The V gene lost 6 bases and the J gene lost 6 bases, with 27 bases spanning the gap. The CDR3 DNA reads TGTGCCAGCAGAGAAATTCCGACCGGGACTCCCGAGATCGAGCAGTACTTC. This sequence encodes CASREIPTGTPEIEQYF.

The chain couples TRBV4-1 to TRBJ1-5; D is ambiguous. Germline values: CDR1 MGHRA, CDR2 YSYEKL. The CDR3 has 17 residues. The germline V and J ends were trimmed by 1 base and 1 base, with 14 bases remaining between them. The CDR3 sequence is CASSQGYGVMSNQPQHF. In nucleotides, the CDR3 is TGCGCCAGCAGCCAAGGTTATGGGGTAATGAGCAATCAGCCCCAGCATTTT.

This clone was seen a few times. J is TRBJ1-5 and V is TRBV6-5; 10 bases line up with TRBD1. After removal of 8 bases from V and 7 bases from J, the junction contained 5 bases not matched to a gene. The germline V gene encodes CDR1 MNHEY and CDR2 SVGAGI. The CDR3 runs to 13 residues. The CDR3 bases are TGTGCCAGCCGACAGGGGGCCTGGCAGCCCCAGCATTTT. Amino acid sequence: CASRQGAWQPQHF.

The chain recombines TRBV28 with TRBJ2-7, with 7 bases aligning to TRBD2. The V segment lost 3 bases and the J segment 3 bases; nucleotides outside the gene matches: 8. This CDR3 is 15 amino acids long. Germline CDR1 reads MDHEN; CDR2 reads SYDVKM. The CDR3 DNA is TGTGCCAGCAGTTTTAGGAGCGGGGTGATCTACGAGCAGTACTTC. Translation: CASSFRSGVIYEQYF.